This TCR beta chain stems from a study of monozygotic twins with inflammatory bowel disease. Study results and limitations: Support was absent for any single strong signal or clonotype linked to IBD. Reduced clonotype sharing with other individuals was observed in IBD patients relative to healthy twins, especially with disease activity.

Notes on this clonotype: Antigen: not known.

Per donor, over 2 ml of blood was collected and frozen. The CDR3 is 15 residues long. Per germline, CDR1 LNHDA and CDR2 SQIVND (reference sequence). TCRdb re-called the 5' RACE reads and gives one entry per CDR3 protein, without DNA. The ten most abundant clones cover approximately 1.2% of a sample with about 130,000 distinct CDR3 sequences. The V and J genes are TRBV19 and TRBJ1-2. This clonotype was sampled from a human donor with ulcerative colitis or Crohn's disease, or a healthy co-twin of an affected twin (not recorded which). Source material: blood. The CDR3 reads CASSIASGLAYGYTF. The whole variable domain, remainder taken from reference TRBV19 and TRBJ1-2, is DGGITQSPKYLFRKEGQNVTLSCEQNLNHDAMYWYRQDPGQGLRLIYYSQIVNDFQKGDIAEGYSVSREKKESFPLTVTSAQKNPTAFYLCASSIASGLAYGYTFGSGTRLTVV.